Below, one TCR beta chain is given with its context. The Seattle patients joined while their infection was active and were tracked longitudinally afterward. The sample belongs to a study of blood T cell repertoires in COVID-19. Study-wide background: COVID-19 samples collected from the United States, Italy and Spain covered acute and convalescent phases. The analysed material was cDNA or gDNA that came from T cells, B-cell-depleted T cells, or PBMCs.

Produced via immunoSEQ multiplex PCR; TCRdb's table is partial and in-frame only. The sample lists roughly 170,000 clones; around 87% were seen once. The clonotype was recovered from a woman between 70 and 85 years old with COVID-19, enrolled during active disease. Sequencing was performed on peripheral blood.

CDR3 DNA sequence: TGTGCCAGCAGCGCTATGGTCACCGGGGAGCTGTTTTTT. Translation: CASSAMVTGELFF. This chain links TRBV9 with TRBJ2-2, with D uncertain. V lost 3 bases to trimming and J lost 4 bases, with 7 bases between them. This CDR3 is built from 13 residues. Germline V gives CDR1 SGDLS, CDR2 YYNGEE.